One sample yielded the 30 T cell receptor beta chains listed below, sequenced in a study of CD8 T cells in ankylosing spondylitis. Study-wide results and limits: A TCR beta motif of fewer than ten highly homologous variants seemed to mark ankylosing spondylitis blood.

Their antigen targets remain unknown. From the 5' RACE reads, TCRdb called clonotypes with MiXCR, one entry per CDR3 protein. The repertoire consists of about 450,000 distinct CDR3 sequences, with 26% occurring once and the leading ten covering roughly 1%. The sample taken for sequencing was blood, either unsorted or a sorted T cell fraction (not recorded which). The receptor source for this set is a male donor with ankylosing spondylitis.

V and J are TRBV30 and TRBJ2-1, with D maybe TRBD2 (7 bases). Germline V CDR1 and CDR2: GTSNPN, SVGIG (reference sequence). This CDR3 contains 14 residues. Deletions cut 5 bases from V and 9 bases from J, with 20 bases between. In DNA form, the CDR3 reads TGTGCCTGGGGGGGGGCTTTTTTGAACGGTGAGCAGTTCTTC. Its translation: CAWGGAFLNGEQFF.

This clonotype was observed a handful of times. V gene TRBV13 combines with J gene TRBJ1-1; D gene ambiguous. Looked up from germline, CDR1 is PRHDT and CDR2 is FYEKMQ (reference sequence). The CDR3 is made up of 15 amino acids. Trimming removed 0 bases at V and 11 bases at J, with 19 bases between. In DNA, the CDR3 is TGTGCCAGCAGCTTAGGAGGCAGACCTACCCCTTGGGCTTTCTTT. Its protein is CASSLGGRPTPWAFF.

J is TRBJ2-7 and V is TRBV28, with TRBD1 identical over 8 bases. Germline trimming cut 11 bases from V and 3 bases from J; bases unmatched to any gene: 9. Germline CDR1 and CDR2: MDHEN and SYDVKM. CDR3 length: 13 amino acids. CDR3 bases: TGTGCCTATAGACAGGGGAGGAACTACGAGCAGTACGTC. Translating gives CAYRQGRNYEQYV.

This clonotype was seen a few times. DNA for the CDR3: TGCAGTGCTAGACCAGCGGGGGGCACAGATACGCAGTATTTT. This codes for CSARPAGGTDTQYF. The chain couples TRBV20-1 to TRBJ2-3, with 8 bases aligning to TRBD2. This CDR3 is 14 amino acids long. The germline V gene encodes CDR1 DFQATT and CDR2 SNEGSKA (reference sequence). Trimming removed 2 bases from V and 1 base from J; junction bases left unmatched: 2.

The J gene is TRBJ2-1, the V gene TRBV27, with TRBD1 as a possible D gene (6 bases). V was clipped by 6 bases and J by 3 bases, with 12 bases between them. Germline-derived CDR1 and CDR2 are MNHEY and SMNVEV (reference sequence). CDR3 length equals 14 residues. The CDR3 reads CASRKGDYYNEQFF. The DNA of the CDR3 is TGTGCCAGCAGGAAGGGGGATTACTACAATGAGCAGTTCTTC.

The V gene is TRBV7-9, the J gene TRBJ2-1; TRBD1 agrees at 7 bases. Looked up from germline, CDR1 is SEHNR and CDR2 is FQNEAQ (reference sequence). The V segment lost 6 bases and the J segment 8 bases; nucleotides outside the gene matches: 4. This CDR3 comprises 12 residues. The CDR3 DNA follows: TGTGCCAGCAGACAAGGGGGCGATGAGCAGTTCTTC. Translation gives CASRQGGDEQFF. The whole variable domain, remainder taken from reference TRBV7-9 and TRBJ2-1, is DTGVSQNPRHKITKRGQNVTFRCDPISEHNRLYWYRQTLGQGPEFLTYFQNEAQLEKSRLLSDRFSAERPKGSFSTLEIQRTEQGDSAMYLCASRQGGDEQFFGPGTRLTVL.

This clonotype was counted between two and nine times. The chain couples TRBV18 to TRBJ1-2; possibly TRBD1 for D (5 bases). Germline CDR1 KGHSH, CDR2 LQKENI. CDR3 length: 14 residues. V dropped 1 base and J dropped 0 bases, with 6 bases sitting between them. CDR3 sequence: CASSPQGSNYGYTF. DNA for the CDR3: TGTGCCAGCTCACCACAGGGGTCTAACTATGGCTACACCTTC.

This chain links TRBV12-3 or TRBV12-4 with TRBJ2-1; 9 bases are shared with TRBD2. This CDR3 region has 18 residues. With 8 bases clipped from V and 4 bases from J, the junction kept 18 bases outside the gene matches. The CDR3 spells CASCSVLAGPGYYNEQFF. The CDR3 nucleotides read TGTGCCAGCTGTTCGGTGCTAGCGGGACCGGGATATTACAATGAGCAGTTCTTC.

This clonotype has only a few counts. This sequence joins TRBV20-1 and TRBJ2-1; a possible D gene is TRBD2 (5 bases). Trimming left V 5 bases short and J 5 bases short, with 13 bases between. Germline CDR1 DFQATT, CDR2 SNEGSKA (reference sequence). The CDR3 extends over 13 amino acids. The CDR3 nucleotides are TGCAGTGCTTCGCGGGTTATGAACAATGAGCAGTTCTTC. Its translation: CSASRVMNNEQFF.

This clonotype was seen a handful of times. A read error is likely, as this CDR3 ends without the conserved phenylalanine or tryptophan. J is TRBJ2-1 and V is TRBV30; tentatively, D is TRBD1 (6 bases). The germline V and J ends were trimmed by 5 bases and 4 bases, with 9 bases remaining between them. Germline CDR1 GTSNPN, CDR2 SVGIG (reference sequence). There are 12 residues in the CDR3. This CDR3 is CAWGGQYNEQFV. In DNA form, the CDR3 reads TGTGCCTGGGGTGGACAGTACAATGAGCAGTTCGTC.

This chain links TRBV24-1 with TRBJ2-1; TRBD1 aligns across 10 bases. Trimming removed 2 bases from V and 7 bases from J; junction bases left unmatched: 1. The CDR3 contains 14 residues. Germline V gene sequence: CDR1 KGHDR, CDR2 SFDVKD. The CDR3: CATSDWDRGNEQFF. As DNA, the CDR3 is TGTGCCACCAGTGATTGGGACAGGGGAAATGAGCAGTTCTTC.

This clonotype was seen a handful of times. The CDR3 loop is CAISSGTGGIGGNSPLHF. In DNA form, the CDR3 reads TGTGCCATCAGCTCCGGGACAGGGGGCATTGGTGGGAATTCACCCCTCCACTTT. V usage is TRBV10-3 and J usage is TRBJ1-6; 12 nucleotides align to TRBD1. V lost 6 bases to trimming and J lost 7 bases; unmatched junction nucleotides: 13. The germline CDR1 and CDR2 sequences are ENHRY and SYGVKD. This CDR3 spans 18 amino acids.

The V gene is TRBV19, the J gene TRBJ1-4, with 7 nucleotides matching TRBD1. The length of the CDR3 is 14 residues. Germline V CDR1 and CDR2: LNHDA, SQIVND (reference sequence). V was pared by 5 bases and J by 8 bases, with 8 bases of the junction left unmatched. CDR3 loop: CASSPGTVSEKLFF. The CDR3, as DNA: TGTGCCAGTAGTCCCGGGACAGTCTCAGAAAAACTGTTTTTT.

The V call is TRBV25-1, the J call TRBJ1-1, with TRBD1 as a possible D gene (5 bases). The CDR3 totals 13 residues. The V and J ends lost 3 bases and 10 bases respectively, with 15 bases between them. Germline CDR1 MGHDK, CDR2 SYGVNS. The CDR3 is CASSEQGQLSAFF. In DNA form, the CDR3 reads TGTGCCAGCAGTGAGCAGGGCCAGTTGTCAGCTTTCTTT.

The chain combines TRBV9 with TRBJ2-3, with D unresolved. The germline V gene has CDR1 SGDLS and CDR2 YYNGEE. Between the trimmed V and J ends, which lost 0 bases and 3 bases, there was a span of 14 bases. There are 16 residues in the CDR3. CDR3 DNA: TGTGCCAGCAGCGTAGCTACATCTGGCGTTACAGATACGCAGTATTTT. Translation: CASSVATSGVTDTQYF.

The chain links TRBV27 to TRBJ2-3; TRBD1 matches at 10 bases. Germline V gene lookup returns CDR1 MNHEY and CDR2 SMNVEV (reference sequence). The CDR3 covers 15 residues. With 3 bases clipped from V and 4 bases from J, the junction kept 4 bases outside the gene matches. The CDR3 coding sequence is TGTGCCAGCAGTTTCTTCGGGACAGGGGCAGATACGCAGTATTTT. Translation: CASSFFGTGADTQYF.

The chain links TRBV27 to TRBJ2-1, with 8 nucleotides matching TRBD2. After removal of 5 bases from V and 0 bases from J, the junction contained 9 bases not matched to a gene. The CDR3 has 17 amino acids. In germline, CDR1 is MNHEY, CDR2 SMNVEV (reference sequence). This CDR3 is CASSTLGTRSSYNEQFF. As DNA, the CDR3 is TGTGCCAGCAGTACCCTCGGGACTAGGAGCTCCTACAATGAGCAGTTCTTC.

This clonotype was observed a handful of times. The gene calls are TRBV6-2 or TRBV6-3 and TRBJ1-1; D is ambiguous. V was pared by 8 bases and J by 1 base, with 5 bases between. Germline V gives CDR1 MNHEY, CDR2 SVGEGT. This CDR3 is built from 11 residues. CDR3 nucleotides: TGTGCCAGCTGTCAGAACACTGAAGCTTTCTTT. This codes for CASCQNTEAFF.

The chain is built from TRBV5-1 and TRBJ2-1; D remains ambiguous. Germline V gene lookup returns CDR1 SGHRS and CDR2 YFSETQ. V was shortened by 5 bases and J by 4 bases, with 7 bases between the two germline ends. The CDR3 has 12 residues. The CDR3 protein is CASREEYNEQFF. CDR3 in DNA: TGCGCCAGCAGGGAAGAGTACAATGAGCAGTTCTTC.

The chain employs TRBV7-9 and TRBJ1-5; D unclear. Trimming pared 1 base from V and 0 bases from J, leaving 7 bases between. This CDR3 is built from 15 residues. The V gene's germline CDR1 is SEHNR and CDR2 FQNEAQ (reference sequence). Here the CDR3 reads CASSLGVNSNQPQHF. In nucleotides, the CDR3 is TGTGCCAGCAGCTTAGGGGTTAATAGCAATCAGCCCCAGCATTTT.

The V gene is TRBV12-5, the J gene TRBJ1-1; D not resolved. The germline CDR1 and CDR2 sequences are LGHNT and FRNRAP. The CDR3 consists of 14 residues. V lost 0 bases and J 0 bases, leaving 5 bases between the germline ends. The CDR3 reads CASGLVQMNTEAFF. In DNA form, the CDR3 reads TGTGCTAGTGGTTTGGTTCAAATGAACACTGAAGCTTTCTTT.

This clonotype showed up just a few times. This rearrangement joins TRBV13 to TRBJ2-1; 7 nucleotides match TRBD1. Losses at the gene ends were 2 bases for V and 9 bases for J; bases not matched to a gene: 7. Germline V CDR1 and CDR2: PRHDT, FYEKMQ (reference sequence). There are 14 residues in the CDR3. CDR3 loop: CASSLRGRRVEQFF. Written as DNA, the CDR3 is TGTGCCAGCAGCTTAAGGGGGCGACGCGTTGAGCAGTTCTTC.

This rearrangement joins TRBV5-1 to TRBJ2-1; 8 bases match TRBD1. The CDR3 is made up of 15 amino acids. Germline trimming cut 4 bases from V and 7 bases from J; bases unmatched to any gene: 10. CDR1 is SGHRS and CDR2 is YFSETQ in the germline V gene. The CDR3 DNA reads TGCGCCAGCAGCATCCGGGACAGGAGAGGGAATGAGCAGTTCTTC. Amino acids: CASSIRDRRGNEQFF.

This clonotype occurred a few times. The genes are TRBV20-1 and TRBJ2-7; possibly TRBD1 for D (6 bases). Germline CDR1 DFQATT, CDR2 SNEGSKA (reference sequence). V was clipped by 7 bases and J by 2 bases, with 18 bases between them. CDR3 length equals 14 residues. The CDR3 bases are TGCAGTGTAGTCCAGGGGCGCTCCCCCTACGAGCAGTACTTC. Translation: CSVVQGRSPYEQYF.

The chain has TRBV24-1 and TRBJ2-3, with TRBD2 as a possible D gene (5 bases). This CDR3 comprises 14 residues. Between the trimmed V and J ends, which lost 4 bases and 2 bases, there was a span of 9 bases. The germline V gene has CDR1 KGHDR and CDR2 SFDVKD. As DNA, the CDR3 is TGTGCCACCAGTGACGCGGACTTCACAGATACGCAGTATTTT. It is translated as CATSDADFTDTQYF.

The genes are TRBV6-1 and TRBJ1-5; TRBD1 matches 9 bases. The CDR3 has 15 amino acids. The trim removed 6 bases at V and 3 bases at J, leaving 6 bases unmatched. Looked up from germline, CDR1 is MNHNS and CDR2 is SASEGT. DNA for the CDR3: TGTGCCAGCAGCCGAGACAGGGGGGCCAATCAGCCCCAGCATTTT. As protein: CASSRDRGANQPQHF.

The chain combines TRBV18 with TRBJ1-3; a weak D match, TRBD1 (5 bases). Trimming took off 3 bases at V and 4 bases at J, with 16 bases between the two ends. The CDR3 extends over 16 amino acids. CDR1 is KGHSH, CDR2 LQKENI, per germline. The CDR3 nucleotides are TGTGCCAGCTCACCCCGGGGGGGTGAATCCGGAAACACCATATATTTT. It specifies CASSPRGGESGNTIYF.

The gene calls are TRBV27 and TRBJ2-6; TRBD1 matches at 10 bases. V gave up 10 bases and J gave up 0 bases; unmatched junction bases: 12. Looked up from germline, CDR1 is MNHEY and CDR2 is SMNVEV (reference sequence). The CDR3 extends over 18 amino acids. In DNA form, the CDR3 reads TGTGCCACCTCCCCCGGACAGGGGGTTTCCTCTGGGGCCAACGTCCTGACTTTC. Translating gives CATSPGQGVSSGANVLTF.

In this sample, this clonotype turned up many times. This chain joins TRBV12-3 or TRBV12-4 and TRBJ2-1; possible D gene TRBD2, 5 bases. This CDR3 has 12 residues. The ends were cut back, 6 bases at V and 3 bases at J, with 6 bases in the middle. The CDR3 bases are TGTGCCAGCAGCCGGGACTACAATGAGCAGTTCTTC. It specifies CASSRDYNEQFF.

This clonotype was observed a handful of times. The V gene is TRBV5-1, the J gene TRBJ2-1; TRBD2 matches at 11 bases. Per the germline V gene, CDR1 is SGHRS and CDR2 is YFSETQ. J gave up 7 bases and V 5 bases, and 14 bases lay outside the gene matches. The CDR3 has 17 residues. CDR3 bases: TGCGCCAGCAGTTCGAATAGCGGGGGGGTTCCCAGAAATGAGCAGTTCTTC. It is translated as CASSSNSGGVPRNEQFF.